This TCR beta chain came from a study of blood T cell repertoires in COVID-19. As for the study in general: From the United States, Italy and Spain came samples of acute and convalescent COVID-19.

This clone appeared once. The assay was immunoSEQ multiplex PCR, and TCRdb's table has in-frame clones only and misses some. The table includes a few hundred thousand clones, 85% to 90% detected once. The junction had 7 bases not matched to a gene; V was cut back by 2 bases and J by 3 bases. The CDR3 length is 16 residues. Germline assignment: CDR1 KGHSH and CDR2 LQKENI. The receptor was isolated from a woman in her 50s with active or convalescent COVID-19. The chain combines TRBV18 with TRBJ2-3, with 8 bases fitting TRBD1. The sequenced sample was peripheral blood. The CDR3 here is CASSPLPGGKTDTQYF. CDR3 DNA sequence: TGTGCCAGCTCACCATTACCAGGGGGCAAAACAGATACGCAGTATTTT.